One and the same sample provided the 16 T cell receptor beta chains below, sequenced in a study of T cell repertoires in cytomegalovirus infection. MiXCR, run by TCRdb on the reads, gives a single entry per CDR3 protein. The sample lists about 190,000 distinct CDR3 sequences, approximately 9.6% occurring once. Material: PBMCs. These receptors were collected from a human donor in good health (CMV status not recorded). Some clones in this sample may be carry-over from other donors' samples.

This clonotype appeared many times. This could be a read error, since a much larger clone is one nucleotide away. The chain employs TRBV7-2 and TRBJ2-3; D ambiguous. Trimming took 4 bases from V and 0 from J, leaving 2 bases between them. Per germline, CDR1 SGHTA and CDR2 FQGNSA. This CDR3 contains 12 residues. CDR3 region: CASSWSTDTQYF. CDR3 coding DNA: TGTGCCAGCAGCTGGAGCACAGATACGCAGTATTTT.

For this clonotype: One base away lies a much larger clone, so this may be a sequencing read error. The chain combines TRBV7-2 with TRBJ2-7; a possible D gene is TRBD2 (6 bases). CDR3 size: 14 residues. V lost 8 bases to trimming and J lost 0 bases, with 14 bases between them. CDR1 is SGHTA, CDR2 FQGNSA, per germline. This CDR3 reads CASGSHSGSYEQYF. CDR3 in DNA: TGTGCCAGCGGTTCCCATAGCGGCTCCTACGAGCAGTACTTC.

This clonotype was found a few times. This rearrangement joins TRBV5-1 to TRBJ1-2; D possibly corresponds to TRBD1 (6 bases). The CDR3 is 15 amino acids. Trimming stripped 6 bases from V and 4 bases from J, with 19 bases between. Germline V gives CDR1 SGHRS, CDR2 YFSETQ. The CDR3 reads CASNSRGGSAYGYTF. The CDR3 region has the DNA TGCGCCAGCAATTCGCGCGGGGGCTCGGCCTATGGCTACACCTTC.

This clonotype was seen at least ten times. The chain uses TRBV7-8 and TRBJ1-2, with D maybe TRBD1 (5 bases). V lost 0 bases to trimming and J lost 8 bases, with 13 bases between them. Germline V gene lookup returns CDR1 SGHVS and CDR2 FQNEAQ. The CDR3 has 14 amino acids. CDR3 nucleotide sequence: TGTGCCAGCAGCTTAGCGGAGCAGGGTCGGGGCTACACCTTC. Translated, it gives CASSLAEQGRGYTF.

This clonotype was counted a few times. This CDR3 reads CASSLPTSPGDTQYF. The CDR3 coding sequence is TGTGCCAGCAGTTTACCAACTAGCCCCGGAGATACGCAGTATTTT. The V call is TRBV28, the J call TRBJ2-3; D possibly corresponds to TRBD2 (6 bases). The germline V and J ends were trimmed by 2 bases and 5 bases, with 14 bases remaining between them. Germline V lookup: CDR1 MDHEN, CDR2 SYDVKM. The CDR3 length is 15 residues.

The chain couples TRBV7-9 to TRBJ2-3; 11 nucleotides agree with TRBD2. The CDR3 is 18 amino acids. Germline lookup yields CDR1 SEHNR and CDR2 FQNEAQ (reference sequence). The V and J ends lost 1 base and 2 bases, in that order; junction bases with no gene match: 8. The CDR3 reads CASSLGRLAGGTTDTQYF. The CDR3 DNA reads TGTGCCAGCAGCTTAGGGCGGCTAGCGGGGGGAACCACAGATACGCAGTATTTT.

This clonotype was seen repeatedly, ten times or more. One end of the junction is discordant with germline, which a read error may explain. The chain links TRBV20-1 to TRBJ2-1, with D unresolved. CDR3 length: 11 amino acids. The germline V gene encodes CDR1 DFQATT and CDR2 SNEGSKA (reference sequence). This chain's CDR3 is CSARDPSFRLF. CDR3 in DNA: TGCAGTGCTAGAGACCCATCCTTTAGGCTCTTC.

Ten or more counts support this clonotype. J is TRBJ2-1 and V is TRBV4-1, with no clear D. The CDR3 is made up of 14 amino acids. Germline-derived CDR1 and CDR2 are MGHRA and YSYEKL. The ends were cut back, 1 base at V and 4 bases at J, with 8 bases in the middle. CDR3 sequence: CASSQGGDYNEQFF. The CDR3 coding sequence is TGCGCCAGCAGCCAAGGTGGAGATTACAATGAGCAGTTCTTC.

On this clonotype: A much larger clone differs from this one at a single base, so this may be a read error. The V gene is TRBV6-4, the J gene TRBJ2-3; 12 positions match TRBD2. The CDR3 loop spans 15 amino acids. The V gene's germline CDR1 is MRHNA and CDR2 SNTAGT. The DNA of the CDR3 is TGTGCCAGCAGGACTAGCGGGAGCGGGGCAGATACGCTGTATTTT. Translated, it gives CASRTSGSGADTLYF.

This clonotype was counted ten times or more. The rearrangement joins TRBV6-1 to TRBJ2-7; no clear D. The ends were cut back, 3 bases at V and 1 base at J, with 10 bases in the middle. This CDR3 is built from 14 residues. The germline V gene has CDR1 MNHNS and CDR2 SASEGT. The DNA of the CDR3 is TGTGCCAGCAGTGAGGTCCGTCGTTCCTACGAGCAGTACTTC. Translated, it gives CASSEVRRSYEQYF.

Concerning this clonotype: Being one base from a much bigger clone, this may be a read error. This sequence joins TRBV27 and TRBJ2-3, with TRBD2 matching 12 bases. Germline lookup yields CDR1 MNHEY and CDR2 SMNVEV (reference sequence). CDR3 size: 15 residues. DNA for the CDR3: TGTCCCAGCAGTTTGACTAGCGGGAGCCCAGATACGCAGTATTTT. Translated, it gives CPSSLTSGSPDTQYF.

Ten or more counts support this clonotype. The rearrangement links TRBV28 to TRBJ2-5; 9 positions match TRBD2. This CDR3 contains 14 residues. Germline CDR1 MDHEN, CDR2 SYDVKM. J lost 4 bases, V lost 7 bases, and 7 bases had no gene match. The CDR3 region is CASILAGDGETQYF. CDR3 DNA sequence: TGTGCCAGCATCTTAGCGGGAGACGGAGAGACCCAGTACTTC.

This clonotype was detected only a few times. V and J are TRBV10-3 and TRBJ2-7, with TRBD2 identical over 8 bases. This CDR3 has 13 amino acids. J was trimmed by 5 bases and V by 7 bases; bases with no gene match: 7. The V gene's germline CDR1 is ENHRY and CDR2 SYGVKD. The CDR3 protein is CAIKAAGGDEQYF. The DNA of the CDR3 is TGTGCCATCAAAGCGGCGGGGGGCGACGAGCAGTACTTC.

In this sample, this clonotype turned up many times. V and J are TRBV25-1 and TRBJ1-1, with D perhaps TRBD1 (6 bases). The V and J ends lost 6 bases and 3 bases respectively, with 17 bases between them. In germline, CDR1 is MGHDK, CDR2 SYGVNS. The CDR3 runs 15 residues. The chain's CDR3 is CASRAPDRLDTEAFF. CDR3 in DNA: TGTGCCAGCAGGGCCCCCGACAGGTTAGACACTGAAGCTTTCTTT.

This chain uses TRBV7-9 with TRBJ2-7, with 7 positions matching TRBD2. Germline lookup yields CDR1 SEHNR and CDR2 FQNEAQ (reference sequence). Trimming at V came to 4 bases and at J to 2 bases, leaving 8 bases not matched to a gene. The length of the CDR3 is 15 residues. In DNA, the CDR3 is TGTGCCAGCAGCTCCTCAGGTAGCGGGCCCTACGAGCAGTACTTC. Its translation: CASSSSGSGPYEQYF.

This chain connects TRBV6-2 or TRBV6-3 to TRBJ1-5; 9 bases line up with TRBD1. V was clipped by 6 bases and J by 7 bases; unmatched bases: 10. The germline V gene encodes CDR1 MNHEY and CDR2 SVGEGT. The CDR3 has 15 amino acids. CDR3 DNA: TGTGCCAGCAGGTCCTTACAGGGGGCTGGGCAGCCCCAGCATTTT. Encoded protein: CASRSLQGAGQPQHF.